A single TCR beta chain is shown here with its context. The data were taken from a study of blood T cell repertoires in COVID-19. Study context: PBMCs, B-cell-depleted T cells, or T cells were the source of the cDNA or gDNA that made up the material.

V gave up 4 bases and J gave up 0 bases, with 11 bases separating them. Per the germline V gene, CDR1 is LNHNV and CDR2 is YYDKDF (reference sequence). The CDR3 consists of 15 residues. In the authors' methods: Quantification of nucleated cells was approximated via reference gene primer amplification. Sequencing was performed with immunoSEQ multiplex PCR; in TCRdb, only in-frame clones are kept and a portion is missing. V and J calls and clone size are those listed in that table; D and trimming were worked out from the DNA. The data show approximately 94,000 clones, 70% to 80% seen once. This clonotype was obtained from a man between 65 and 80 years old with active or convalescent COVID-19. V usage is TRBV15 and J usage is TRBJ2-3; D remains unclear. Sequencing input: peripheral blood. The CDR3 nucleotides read TGTGCCACCAGCAAGACGACAACTAGCACAGATACGCAGTATTTT. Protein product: CATSKTTTSTDTQYF.